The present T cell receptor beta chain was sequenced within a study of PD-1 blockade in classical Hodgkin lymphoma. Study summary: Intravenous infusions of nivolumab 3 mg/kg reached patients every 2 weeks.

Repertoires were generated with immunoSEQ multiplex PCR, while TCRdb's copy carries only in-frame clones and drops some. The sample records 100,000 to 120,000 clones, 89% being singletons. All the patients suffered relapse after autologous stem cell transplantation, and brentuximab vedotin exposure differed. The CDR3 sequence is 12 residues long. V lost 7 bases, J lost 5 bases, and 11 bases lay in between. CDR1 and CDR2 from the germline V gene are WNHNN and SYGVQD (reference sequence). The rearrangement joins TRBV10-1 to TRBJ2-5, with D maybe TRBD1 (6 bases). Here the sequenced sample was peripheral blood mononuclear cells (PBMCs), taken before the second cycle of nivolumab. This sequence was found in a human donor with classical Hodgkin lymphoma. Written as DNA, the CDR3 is TGCGCCAGCACCCGGGACAAGGAGACCCAGTACTTC. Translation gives CASTRDKETQYF.